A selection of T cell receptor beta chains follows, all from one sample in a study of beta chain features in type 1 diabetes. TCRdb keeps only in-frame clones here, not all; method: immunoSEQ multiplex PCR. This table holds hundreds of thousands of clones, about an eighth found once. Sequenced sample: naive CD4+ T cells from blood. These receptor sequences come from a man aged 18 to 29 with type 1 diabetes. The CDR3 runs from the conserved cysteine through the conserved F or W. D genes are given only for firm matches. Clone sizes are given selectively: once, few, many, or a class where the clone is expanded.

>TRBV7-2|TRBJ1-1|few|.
CASSLIGNTEAFF
TGTGCCAGCAGCTTGATAGGCAACACTGAAGCTTTCTTT
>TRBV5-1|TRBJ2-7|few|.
CASRNQPGDVGGEQYF
TGCGCCAGCAGGAACCAACCCGGGGACGTTGGTGGCGAGCAGTACTTC
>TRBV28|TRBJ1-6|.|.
CASTQRGAPLHF
TGTGCCAGCACCCAAAGAGGGGCACCCCTCCACTTT
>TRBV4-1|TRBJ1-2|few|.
CASSQVILRGARYGYTF
TGCGCCAGCAGCCAAGTAATCCTTCGGGGGGCGCGCTACGGCTACACCTTC
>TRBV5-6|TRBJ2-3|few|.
CASSLVRGHADTQYF
TGTGCCAGCAGCTTGGTCAGGGGTCATGCAGATACGCAGTATTTT
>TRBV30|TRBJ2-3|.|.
CAWSVFQDTQYF
TGTGCCTGGAGTGTATTCCAAGATACGCAGTATTTT
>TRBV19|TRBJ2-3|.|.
CASSSSLGDTQYF
TGTGCCAGTAGTAGTTCGCTTGGAGATACGCAGTATTTT
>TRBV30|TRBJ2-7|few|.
CAWSVQRPYEQYF
TGTGCCTGGAGTGTACAGAGGCCATACGAGCAGTACTTC
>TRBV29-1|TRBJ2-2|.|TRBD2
CSVEPSGGGTGELFF
TGCAGCGTGGAGCCTAGCGGGGGAGGCACCGGGGAGCTGTTTTTT
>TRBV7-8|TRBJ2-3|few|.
CASRTRLSTDTQYF
TGTGCCAGCAGAACACGACTGAGCACAGATACGCAGTATTTT
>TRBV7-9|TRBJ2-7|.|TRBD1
CASSLGQGEVISYEQYF
TGTGCCAGCAGCTTAGGACAGGGAGAGGTAATATCCTACGAGCAGTACTTC
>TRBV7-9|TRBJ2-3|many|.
CASSLEADTQYF
TGTGCCAGCAGCTTAGAAGCAGATACGCAGTATTTT
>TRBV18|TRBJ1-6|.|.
CASSPRISDNSPLHF
TGTGCCAGCTCACCACGTATCTCAGATAATTCACCCCTCCACTTT
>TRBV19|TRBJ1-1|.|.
CASSPGHHTEAFF
TGTGCCAGTAGTCCAGGACACCACACTGAAGCTTTCTTT
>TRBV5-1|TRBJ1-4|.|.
CASSPEGDTTNEKLFF
TGCGCCAGCAGCCCAGAGGGAGATACAACTAATGAAAAACTGTTTTTT
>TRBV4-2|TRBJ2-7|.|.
CASSHDMGLYEQYF
TGTGCCAGCAGCCATGATATGGGGCTCTACGAGCAGTACTTC
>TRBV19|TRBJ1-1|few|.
CASLGMNTEAFF
TGTGCCAGCCTTGGGATGAACACTGAAGCTTTCTTT
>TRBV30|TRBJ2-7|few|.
CAWSLHSSYEQYF
TGTGCCTGGAGTCTCCACAGCTCCTACGAGCAGTACTTC
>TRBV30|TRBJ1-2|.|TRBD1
CAWTWTGGGYGYTF
TGTGCCTGGACTTGGACAGGGGGAGGCTATGGCTACACCTTC
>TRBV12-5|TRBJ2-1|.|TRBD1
CASGEDRGYNEQFF
TGTGCTAGTGGTGAGGACAGGGGATACAATGAGCAGTTCTTC
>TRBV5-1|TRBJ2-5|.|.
CASSLTREETQYF
TGCGCCAGCAGCTTGACTAGGGAAGAGACCCAGTACTTC
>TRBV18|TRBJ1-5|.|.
CASSPPGARANQPQHF
TGTGCCAGCTCACCACCGGGGGCCAGAGCCAATCAGCCCCAGCATTTT
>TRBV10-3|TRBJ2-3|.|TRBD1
CAIRRTGETDTQYF
TGTGCCATCCGGAGGACAGGGGAAACAGATACGCAGTATTTT
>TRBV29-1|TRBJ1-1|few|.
CSVLQPIQGSEAFF
TGCAGCGTTCTACAACCCATACAGGGTTCTGAAGCTTTCTTT
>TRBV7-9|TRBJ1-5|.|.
CASSLSAGSFAQHF
TGTGCCAGCAGCTTATCCGCGGGCTCTTTCGCCCAGCATTTT
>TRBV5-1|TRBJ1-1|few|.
CASSLAARQNTEAFF
TGCGCCAGCAGCTTGGCCGCGAGACAGAACACTGAAGCTTTCTTT
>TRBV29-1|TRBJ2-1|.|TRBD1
CSVESTGQGLYNEQFF
TGCAGCGTTGAAAGTACGGGACAGGGGCTCTACAATGAGCAGTTCTTC
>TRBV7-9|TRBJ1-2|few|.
CASSLIGGDGYTF
TGTGCCAGCAGCCTCATTGGAGGGGACGGCTACACCTTC
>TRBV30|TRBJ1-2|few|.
CAWSVNGYGYTF
TGTGCCTGGAGTGTTAACGGATATGGCTACACCTTC
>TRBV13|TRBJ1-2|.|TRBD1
CASSLQGAVHGYTF
TGTGCCAGCAGCTTACAGGGGGCGGTCCACGGCTACACCTTC
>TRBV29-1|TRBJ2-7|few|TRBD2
CSVETGSGRDEQYF
TGCAGCGTTGAGACCGGTTCGGGGAGGGACGAGCAGTACTTC
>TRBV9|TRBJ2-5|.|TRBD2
CASAKGLGRGKTQYF
TGTGCCAGCGCGAAAGGACTAGGCCGAGGGAAGACCCAGTACTTC
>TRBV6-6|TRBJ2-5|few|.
CASSYIAGPQETQYF
TGTGCCAGCAGTTACATCGCAGGCCCCCAAGAGACCCAGTACTTC
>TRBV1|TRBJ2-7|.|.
CTSSLPLGRLGDEQYF
TGCACCAGCAGCCTTCCTTTAGGGCGCCTGGGGGACGAGCAGTACTTC
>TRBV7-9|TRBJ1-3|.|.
CASSQGTGNTIYF
TGTGCCAGCTCTCAGGGTACTGGAAACACCATATATTTT
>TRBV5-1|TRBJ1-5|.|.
CASRPTVDSNQPQHF
TGCGCCAGCCGCCCTACGGTCGATAGCAATCAGCCCCAGCATTTT